These 5 T cell receptor beta chains were all obtained from the same sample, sequenced in a study of beta chain features in type 1 diabetes. Findings and caveats of the study: Moderately but significantly shorter TCRB CDR3s were found in Type 1 diabetes patients in all four CD4+ subsets.

As every portion of the isolated RNA was reverse transcribed, the sequencing read expressed TCRB transcripts. The data were produced by immunoSEQ multiplex PCR, yet TCRdb's version contains in-frame clones alone and is incomplete. Of about 240,000 clones listed, about 15% are singletons. Their specific antigens are unknown. The sample was naive CD4+ T cells from blood. Every receptor here comes from a man aged 30 to 45 with type 1 diabetes.

This clone has a handful of counts. The chain is built from TRBV6-5 and TRBJ2-2; D possibly corresponds to TRBD2 (6 bases). V was pared by 6 bases and J by 5 bases, with 13 bases between. The CDR3 consists of 14 residues. Germline V gene data show CDR1 as MNHEY and CDR2 as SVGAGI. The CDR3 here is CASRRTSRTGELFF. DNA of the CDR3: TGTGCCAGCAGGAGAACTAGCCGGACCGGGGAGCTGTTTTTT.

This clone was seen a handful of times. The J gene is TRBJ1-4, the V gene TRBV19; possibly TRBD1 for D (6 bases). The CDR3 runs to 13 residues. Per germline, CDR1 LNHDA and CDR2 SQIVND (reference sequence). With 7 bases removed from V and 6 bases from J, the gap between germline ends came to 12 bases. CDR3 amino acids: CASNTGYDEKLFF. In DNA, the CDR3 is TGTGCCAGTAACACAGGGTATGATGAAAAACTGTTTTTT.

The chain combines TRBV29-1 with TRBJ2-1, with TRBD1 identical over 9 bases. The germline CDR1 and CDR2 sequences are SQVTM and ANQGSEA. This CDR3 has 13 amino acids. J was trimmed by 8 bases and V by 4 bases; bases with no gene match: 6. The CDR3 region has the DNA TGCAGCGTTGGAGGGACAGGGACTCATGAGCAGTTCTTC. As protein: CSVGGTGTHEQFF.

This clone was detected a few times. This chain joins TRBV29-1 and TRBJ2-5; TRBD2 might be the D (6 bases). The CDR3 extends over 12 amino acids. Germline values: CDR1 SQVTM, CDR2 ANQGSEA. V lost 0 bases to trimming and J lost 5 bases, with 7 bases between them. The CDR3 is CSVEEGRETQYF. For the CDR3, the DNA is TGCAGCGTTGAAGAAGGGAGGGAGACCCAGTACTTC. The full variable domain, completed using reference TRBV29-1 and TRBJ2-5, is SAVISQKPSRDICQRGTSLTIQCQVDSQVTMMFWYRQQPGQSLTLIATANQGSEATYESGFVIDKFPISRPNLTFSTLTVSNMSPEDSSIYLCSVEEGRETQYFGPGTRLLVL.

The V call is TRBV6-5, the J call TRBJ2-2; 9 nucleotides match TRBD2. Trimming at V came to 2 bases and at J to 6 bases, leaving 7 bases not matched to a gene. The CDR3 length is 16 residues. Germline CDR1 reads MNHEY; CDR2 reads SVGAGI. The CDR3 DNA reads as TGTGCCAGCAGTTACCTGGGGGCTAGCGGGGCCGGGGAGCTGTTTTTT. It translates to CASSYLGASGAGELFF.